This T cell receptor beta chain was found in a study of T-cell memory formation after mild COVID-19. For the study at large: Most TCR clusters belonged to a single donor.

This clonotype was seen a handful of times. The antigen is unknown. Study-level findings and limits: Contracting CD8+ clones were enriched in EMRA, CD4+ mainly in CM and EM.

The CDR3 consists of 13 residues. V shed 3 bases and J shed 1 base, with 6 bases lying between them. The germline gives CDR1 SGHAT, CDR2 FQDESV (reference sequence). Sample barcodes and UMIs were carried by the TCR alpha and TCR beta cDNA libraries that 5'RACE generated with constant-segment primers. TCRdb re-analysed the 5' RACE reads in MiXCR, keeping a single row per CDR3 protein. The table has fewer than 450,000 distinct CDR3 sequences, approximately 25% seen once. The TCR sequence derives from an adult woman who had mild COVID-19 (a few samples of this study predate the infection). Cell type and time point are not known. Material: PBMCs or a T cell subset sorted from them (not recorded which). The rearrangement links TRBV11-1 to TRBJ1-1; D is unclear. CDR3: CASSFNRNTEAFF. The DNA for the CDR3 is TGTGCCAGCAGCTTCAACCGGAACACTGAAGCTTTCTTT.